The next 27 T cell receptor beta chains were all read from a single sample in a study of T cells in women clearing cervical HPV infection. Libraries were prepared by immunoSEQ multiplex PCR; TCRdb keeps only in-frame clonotypes and omits some of them. The table lists roughly 42,000 clones. Sequencing used blood buffy coat. These receptors were collected from a woman aged 18-70 years with a cervical HPV16 infection that either progressed to CIN3+ or cleared (not recorded which).

With regard to this clone: The read falls 3 residues short of the CDR3 end, and the missing part is taken from the germline J gene. The V and J genes are TRBV20-1 and TRBJ1-5, with TRBD1 matching over 7 bases. The trim removed 4 bases at V and 5 bases at J, leaving 5 bases unmatched. Germline CDR1 is DFQATT and CDR2 is SNEGSKA (reference sequence). The CDR3 is 13 residues long. CDR3 bases read: TGCAGTGCTAAAAGGGGGCGGGATCAGCCC. It yields the protein CSAKRGRDQP. The complete CDR3 reads CSAKRGRDQPQHF.

About this clone itself: With the read ending 3 residues before the CDR3 end, the germline J gene is used to fill in that end. V usage is TRBV20-1 and J usage is TRBJ2-7; 7 bases map to TRBD1. Looked up from germline, CDR1 is DFQATT and CDR2 is SNEGSKA (reference sequence). J gave up 4 bases and V 1 base, and 4 bases lay outside the gene matches. The CDR3 length is 13 residues. The CDR3 DNA, read in part, is TGCAGTGCTAGAGTCGGCAGGGGGTACGAG. Translation gives CSARVGRGYE. The whole CDR3 reads CSARVGRGYEQYF.

Comment on this clone: Read coverage stops 3 residues before the CDR3 terminus; the germline J gene supplies the remainder. This chain uses TRBV5-1 with TRBJ1-1; no clear D gene. V was clipped by 3 bases and J by 4 bases, with 16 bases between them. The germline V gene has CDR1 SGHRS and CDR2 YFSETQ. The CDR3 is 15 residues long. CDR3 loop: CASSSTAGFSTEAFF. The CDR3 DNA, read in part, is TGCGCCAGCAGCTCAACAGCGGGATTCTCCACTGAA.

In regard to this clone: The CDR3 end lies 3 residues beyond the end of the read and is filled in from the germline J gene. The chain employs TRBV10-3 and TRBJ1-2; TRBD1 matches 8 bases. The CDR3 contains 11 residues. Germline values: CDR1 ENHRY, CDR2 SYGVKD. Incomplete CDR3 DNA: TGTGCCATCAGGGACAGGGCAGAC. As protein: CAIRDRAD. The CDR3 as a whole reads CAIRDRADYTF.

About this clone itself: Read sequence stops 3 residues before the CDR3 end, and the germline J gene provides the missing end. The chain recombines TRBV30 with TRBJ2-3, with no clear D. This CDR3 has 13 amino acids. CDR1 GTSNPN and CDR2 SVGIG come from the germline V gene (reference sequence). V lost 3 bases and J lost 5, with 12 bases in between. The CDR3 region is CAWRNTVRDTQYF. The DNA read from the CDR3 is TGTGCCTGGAGAAACACCGTCAGAGATACG.

CDR3 loop: CASSQVAGSNEKLFF. The part of the CDR3 DNA that was read is TGCGCCAGCAGCCAAGTTGCAGGATCTAATGAAAAA. This rearrangement joins TRBV4-1 to TRBJ1-4; D gene ambiguous. The CDR3 end falls 3 residues outside the read, so it is completed with the germline J gene. CDR1 is MGHRA, CDR2 YSYEKL, per germline. The V end lost 1 base, the J end lost 3 bases, and 9 bases lay between the germline ends. This CDR3 is built from 15 residues.

As regards this clone: The missing CDR3 end, 3 residues past where the read stops, is filled in from the germline J gene. This sequence joins TRBV14 and TRBJ1-2; 7 positions match TRBD1. This CDR3 is built from 13 residues. Per the germline V gene, CDR1 is SGHDN and CDR2 is FVKESK. The CDR3: CASSQGPGGGYTF. The covered CDR3 bases are TGTGCCAGCAGCCAAGGTCCAGGGGGAGGC.

This clone counts as medium-sized by frequency. The read is 3 residues too short to cover the CDR3 end, so that end is filled in from the germline J gene. The rearrangement links TRBV6-1 to TRBJ2-2, with 8 positions matching TRBD2. The CDR3 has 16 residues. J was trimmed by 3 bases and V by 3 bases; bases with no gene match: 6. CDR1 is MNHNS, CDR2 SASEGT, per germline. Partial CDR3 DNA: TGTGCCAGCAGTGATTCCTCAGCGGGGGACACCGGGGAG. Translation gives CASSDSSAGDTGE. In full, the CDR3 is CASSDSSAGDTGELFF.

Points on this clone: Read coverage stops 3 residues before the CDR3 terminus; the germline J gene supplies the remainder. The chain joins TRBV5-6 to TRBJ2-7; a possible D gene is TRBD1 (6 bases). Germline V gene lookup returns CDR1 SGHDT and CDR2 YYEEEE. This CDR3 comprises 14 residues. Deletions cut 0 bases from V and 5 bases from J, with 12 bases between. The CDR3: CASSLGGLGDEQYF. The DNA read from the CDR3 is TGTGCCAGCAGCTTGGGGGGGCTCGGGGACGAG.

Details on this clone: The read comes to an end 3 residues before the CDR3 does, leaving the germline J gene to fill in the end. The chain carries TRBV6-1 and TRBJ1-2, with 7 bases matching TRBD1. This CDR3 is built from 14 residues. V shed 1 base and J 7 bases; nucleotides not matched to a gene: 6. CDR1 is MNHNS and CDR2 is SASEGT in the germline V gene. Incomplete CDR3 DNA: TGTGCCAGCAGTGAAGGCAGGGGGTCGTCTGGC. This encodes CASSEGRGSSG. The full CDR3 protein is CASSEGRGSSGYTF.

Note on this clone: The read stops 3 residues short of the end of the CDR3; the missing end is completed from the germline J gene. The V and J genes are TRBV2 and TRBJ2-3, with D hard to call. CDR1 and CDR2 from the germline V gene are SNHLY and FYNNEI. V was pared by 10 bases and J by 2 bases, with 16 bases between. This CDR3 is built from 14 residues. This chain's CDR3 is CATSDSTHTDTQYF. CDR3 bases read: TGTGCCACCTCGGATAGCACGCACACAGATACG.

Concerning this clone itself: The sequenced fragment ends 3 residues before the CDR3 boundary, so the rest is inferred from the germline J gene. The V gene is TRBV14, the J gene TRBJ1-2; D may be TRBD1 (5 bases). Per germline, CDR1 SGHDN and CDR2 FVKESK. This CDR3 contains 12 residues. This CDR3 is CASSQGGMGYTF. The part of the CDR3 DNA that was read is TGTGCCAGCAGCCAAGGGGGCATGGGC.

In regard to this clone: The CDR3 goes on 3 residues after the read ends, and that part is filled in from the germline J gene. The chain recombines TRBV18 with TRBJ2-5; TRBD1 matches 8 bases. Losses at the gene ends were 7 bases for V and 2 bases for J; bases not matched to a gene: 6. The CDR3 loop spans 14 amino acids. Germline V gene sequence: CDR1 KGHSH, CDR2 LQKENI. CDR3 sequence: CASCGTGTQETQYF. The covered CDR3 bases are TGTGCCAGCTGCGGGACAGGAACTCAAGAGACC.

On this clone itself: The CDR3 end falls 3 residues outside the read, so it is completed with the germline J gene. The V call is TRBV20-1, the J call TRBJ2-7, with D possibly TRBD1 on 5 matching bases. The CDR3 is 13 residues long. Germline CDR1 and CDR2: DFQATT and SNEGSKA (reference sequence). Trimming pared 3 bases from V and 0 bases from J, leaving 9 bases between. CDR3 amino acids: CSASNRFSYEQYF. The sequenced part of the CDR3 DNA is TGCAGTGCTAGCAACAGGTTCTCCTACGAG.

A word on this clone: Read sequence stops 3 residues before the CDR3 end, and the germline J gene provides the missing end. The V and J genes are TRBV12-3 or TRBV12-4 and TRBJ1-6; D is ambiguous. Trimming took 2 bases from V and 7 from J, leaving 6 bases between them. The CDR3 contains 13 residues. The covered CDR3 bases are TGTGCCAGCAGTTTATCAGGAAATTCACCC. Translation gives CASSLSGNSP. The entire CDR3 is CASSLSGNSPLHF.

As for this clone: The DNA ends 3 residues before the CDR3 does, and the rest of the CDR3 is filled in from the germline J gene. The chain recombines TRBV30 with TRBJ2-7; 10 bases agree with TRBD2. Trimming took 7 bases from V and 0 from J; bases not matched to a gene: 12. The CDR3 covers 16 residues. Germline CDR1 and CDR2: GTSNPN and SVGIG (reference sequence). Partial CDR3 DNA: TGTGCCTCCAACCCTAGCGGGGGCGCCTACTCCTACGAG. Protein sequence: CASNPSGGAYSYE. The whole CDR3 reads CASNPSGGAYSYEQYF.

Concerning this clone: The CDR3 end falls 3 residues outside the read, so it is completed with the germline J gene. The chain uses TRBV19 and TRBJ1-2; 10 bases align to TRBD1. Germline-derived CDR1 and CDR2 are LNHDA and SQIVND (reference sequence). This CDR3 spans 12 amino acids. V was pared by 10 bases and J by 4 bases, with 3 bases of the junction left unmatched. The CDR3 protein is CATWTGGYGYTF. The CDR3 DNA, read in part, is TGTGCCACCTGGACAGGGGGCTATGGC. Using reference TRBV19 and TRBJ1-2 for the parts outside the CDR3, the full variable domain is DGGITQSPKYLFRKEGQNVTLSCEQNLNHDAMYWYRQDPGQGLRLIYYSQIVNDFQKGDIAEGYSVSREKKESFPLTVTSAQKNPTAFYLCATWTGGYGYTFGSGTRLTVV.

For this clone: With the read ending 3 residues before the CDR3 end, the germline J gene is used to fill in that end. The chain couples TRBV5-5 to TRBJ2-2; 7 bases match TRBD1. CDR1 is SGHKS, CDR2 YYEKEE, per germline (reference sequence). The trim removed 4 bases at V and 5 bases at J, leaving 8 bases unmatched. The CDR3 consists of 15 residues. The CDR3 sequence: CASSTRQGGTGELFF. The CDR3 DNA, read in part, is TGTGCCAGCAGCACCCGACAGGGTGGGACCGGGGAG.

Concerning this clone itself: The read ends 3 residues early relative to the CDR3; the germline J gene fills the gap. The J gene is TRBJ2-2, the V gene TRBV2, with TRBD2 as a possible D gene (5 bases). Between the trimmed V and J ends, which lost 2 bases and 2 bases, there was a span of 9 bases. Germline-derived CDR1 and CDR2 are SNHLY and FYNNEI. There are 15 residues in the CDR3. CDR3 DNA (partial): TGTGCCAGCAGTGAATTCGGGGTCAACACCGGGGAG. It codes for CASSEFGVNTGE. The complete CDR3 reads CASSEFGVNTGELFF.

To note about this clone: The read is 3 residues too short to cover the CDR3 end, so that end is filled in from the germline J gene. V usage is TRBV2 and J usage is TRBJ2-1, with 9 positions matching TRBD2. The V and J ends lost 6 bases and 4 bases, in that order; junction bases with no gene match: 10. Per germline, CDR1 SNHLY and CDR2 FYNNEI. The CDR3 loop spans 16 amino acids. CDR3 loop: CASRGWVAGEYNEQFF. The covered CDR3 bases are TGTGCCAGCAGGGGATGGGTAGCGGGGGAGTACAATGAG.

As to this clone: The read falls 3 residues short of the CDR3 end, and the missing part is taken from the germline J gene. The V gene is TRBV7-2, the J gene TRBJ1-2, with 9 bases identical to TRBD1. With 4 bases clipped from V and 5 bases from J, the junction kept 2 bases outside the gene matches. The CDR3 is 13 residues long. Germline V gene sequence: CDR1 SGHTA, CDR2 FQGNSA. The CDR3 reads CASSSDRGYGYTF. The DNA read from the CDR3 is TGTGCCAGCAGCTCGGACAGGGGTTATGGC.

Remarks on this clone: The CDR3 is cut off 3 residues early in the read; its end comes from the germline J gene. V is TRBV11-2 and J is TRBJ2-1; D unclear. V lost 4 bases to trimming and J lost 7 bases, with 8 bases between them. CDR3 length equals 12 residues. Germline V CDR1 and CDR2: SGHAT, FQNNGV. Partial CDR3 DNA: TGTGCCAGCAGCTCGATGAGGAATGAG. Translated: CASSSMRNE. The complete CDR3 sequence is CASSSMRNEQFF.

In regard to this clone: The CDR3 goes on 3 residues after the read ends, and that part is filled in from the germline J gene. The chain has TRBV5-1 and TRBJ1-4; D ambiguous. V lost 0 bases, J lost 0 bases, and 9 bases lay in between. Germline CDR1 reads SGHRS; CDR2 reads YFSETQ. This CDR3 is 16 amino acids long. Here the CDR3 reads CASSLALQSTNEKLFF. The covered CDR3 bases are TGCGCCAGCAGCTTGGCCTTACAGTCAACTAATGAAAAA.

CDR3 DNA (partial): TGTGCCAGCAGTGAACGGCTAGCGGGGAAGGACGAG. Protein product: CASSERLAGKDE. The full CDR3 protein is CASSERLAGKDEQYF. This chain joins TRBV6-1 and TRBJ2-7; 9 positions match TRBD2. The CDR3 goes on 3 residues after the read ends, and that part is filled in from the germline J gene. This CDR3 comprises 15 residues. Trimming removed 2 bases from V and 5 bases from J; junction bases left unmatched: 7. From germline, CDR1 is MNHNS and CDR2 SASEGT.

Turning to this clone: The read ends 3 residues early relative to the CDR3; the germline J gene fills the gap. This rearrangement joins TRBV5-1 to TRBJ2-5; the match to TRBD2 covers 8 bases. Germline V gene data show CDR1 as SGHRS and CDR2 as YFSETQ. This CDR3 is 15 amino acids long. Losses at the gene ends were 4 bases for V and 0 bases for J; bases not matched to a gene: 5. Incomplete CDR3 DNA: TGCGCCAGCAGCCCGCCGGGGGGGTACCAAGAGACC. Translation: CASSPPGGYQET. The entire CDR3 sequence reads CASSPPGGYQETQYF.

With respect to this clone: The CDR3 end lies 3 residues beyond the end of the read and is filled in from the germline J gene. The chain combines TRBV5-5 with TRBJ1-6; no reliable D call. The CDR3 has 14 amino acids. The V gene lost 0 bases and the J gene lost 7 bases, with 8 bases spanning the gap. Germline V gene data show CDR1 as SGHKS and CDR2 as YYEKEE (reference sequence). CDR3 loop: CASSLEGHNSPLHF. The sequenced part of the CDR3 DNA is TGTGCCAGCAGCTTGGAAGGGCACAATTCACCC.

A remark on this clone: Read coverage stops 3 residues before the CDR3 terminus; the germline J gene supplies the remainder. The chain combines TRBV19 with TRBJ1-1, with 10 bases that match TRBD1. This CDR3 has 16 residues. The ends lost 5 bases at V and 4 bases at J; junction bases unmatched: 10. CDR1 is LNHDA, CDR2 SQIVND, per germline (reference sequence). The sequenced CDR3 bases are TGTGCCAGTAGTGTCACGACAGGGGGCTTGGGCACTGAA. It yields the protein CASSVTTGGLGTE. The complete CDR3 protein is CASSVTTGGLGTEAFF. Full variable domain (rest looked up from reference TRBV19 and TRBJ1-1): DGGITQSPKYLFRKEGQNVTLSCEQNLNHDAMYWYRQDPGQGLRLIYYSQIVNDFQKGDIAEGYSVSREKKESFPLTVTSAQKNPTAFYLCASSVTTGGLGTEAFFGQGTRLTVV.